This T cell receptor beta chain was identified during a study of blood T cell repertoires in COVID-19. Study background: Sites in the United States, Italy and Spain provided acute and convalescent COVID-19 samples. From T cells, B-cell-depleted T cells, or PBMCs came the material, which was cDNA or gDNA.

Clones were sequenced by immunoSEQ multiplex PCR, and TCRdb holds only the in-frame ones, with some missing. Counted here are about 110,000 clones, under 85% occurring once; the ten biggest clones make up 14%. The sequencing sample was made of peripheral blood. The receptor's source is a woman aged 55-70 years with acute or convalescent COVID-19.

CDR3 nucleotide sequence: TGTGCCAGCAGCCAAGCCGTGAGGGCCCCCTACGAGCAGTACTTC. Its translation is CASSQAVRAPYEQYF. This chain joins TRBV3-1 (or the pseudogene TRBV3-2) and TRBJ2-7, with TRBD2 as a possible D gene (5 bases). Trimming left V 1 base short and J 2 bases short, with 12 bases between. CDR1 is LGHDT, CDR2 YNNKEL, per germline (reference sequence). This CDR3 comprises 15 residues.